This TCR beta chain was profiled in a study of graft-versus-host responses after intestinal transplantation. The CDR3 length is 15 residues. Trimming cost V 5 bases and J 14 bases, with 22 bases left between them. CDR1 is MNHNY and CDR2 is SVGAGI in the germline V gene (reference sequence). Irradiated, violet-dye-labeled stimulators (around 200,000) were plated alongside around 200,000 CFSE-labeled responders. Both CD3+CD4+ and CD3+CD8+ responders that were proliferating and CFSE-low underwent sorting after the reaction. This clone was seen a few times. TCRdb's copy holds only in-frame clones and misses some; the assay was immunoSEQ multiplex PCR. The sample contains about 8,000 clones, roughly 30% of which appear only once.

V is TRBV6-6 and J is TRBJ1-6; D ambiguous. This specimen was alloreactive CD8+ T cells from a mixed lymphocyte reaction culture, taken before intestinal transplant. Described subset: CFSE-low proliferating T cells sorted from approximately 6-day pre-transplant mixed lymphocyte reaction (GvH or HvG direction). This receptor was taken from a human patient who received an intestinal transplant. CDR3 residues: CASSQIYAAGYTLHF. The CDR3 bases are TGTGCCAGCAGTCAGATTTACGCGGCCGGTTACACCCTCCACTTT.